This TCR beta chain emerged from a study of T cell responses to AZD1222 COVID-19 vaccine. The data were produced by immunoSEQ multiplex PCR, yet TCRdb's version contains in-frame clones alone and is incomplete. This table has around 80,000 clones, approximately 89% appearing once. Trimming shortened V by 0 bases and J by 4 bases, and 4 bases separated the two germline ends. The CDR3 spans 12 residues. Germline CDR1 is SGHAT and CDR2 is FQNNGV. The starting material was peripheral blood, obtained 28 days after the second AZD1222 dose. The receptor's source is an adult who received the AZD1222 COVID-19 vaccine. The V and J genes are TRBV11-2 and TRBJ2-7; D is unresolved. Here the CDR3 DNA reads TGTGCCAGCAGCTTAGACGGATACGAGCAGTACTTC. Protein sequence: CASSLDGYEQYF.